These 32 T cell receptor beta chains came from one sample sequenced in a study of tumor-infiltrating lymphocytes in primary liver carcinoma. A primer matching the constant region was used to make TCR beta cDNA from 500 to 650 ng of total RNA. Each TCR beta library was derived from three nested multiplex PCR rounds that employed slightly modified ARM-PCR. For 10 cycles apiece, the opening two PCR rounds ran with TRBV1-TRBV30 forward primers and a C-beta reverse primer. Via MiXCR, TCRdb re-called the multiplex PCR reads, giving one row per CDR3 protein. Among 300,000 to 400,000 distinct CDR3 sequences listed, approximately 60% were seen once. Researchers drew blood RNA from unsorted whole blood and extracted germline DNA as well. Sequencing used peripheral blood. Source of these receptors: a man aged 35 to 55 with primary liver carcinoma and hepatitis B virus infection.

DNA for the CDR3: TGTGCCAGCAGCTTAGTGGGCGCGGCGGGAACAGATAGGCAGCATTTT. Translated, it gives CASSLVGAAGTDRQHF. The chain carries TRBV11-2 and TRBJ2-3; no firm D call. The DNA end is more similar to TRBJ1-5, so the J call may be wrong. The germline V gene has CDR1 SGHAT and CDR2 FQNNGV. This CDR3 has 16 amino acids.

The chain employs TRBV5-1 and TRBJ1-6; D gene ambiguous. The germline CDR1 and CDR2 sequences are SGHRS and YFSETQ. Trimming shortened V by 4 bases and J by 9 bases, and 17 bases separated the two germline ends. The CDR3 covers 15 residues. The CDR3 region is CASSLSAGTISPLHF. CDR3 coding DNA: TGCGCCAGCAGCCTGTCGGCAGGAACTATTTCACCCCTCCACTTT.

At least ten counts were recorded for this clonotype. The gene calls are TRBV11-2 and TRBJ2-2; D may be TRBD2 (5 bases). V was cut by 1 base and J by 5 bases, with 11 bases left in between. The germline V gene has CDR1 SGHAT and CDR2 FQNNGV. There are 15 residues in the CDR3. CDR3 loop: CASSLVRGRTGELFF. The CDR3 DNA reads as TGTGCCAGCAGCTTAGTACGGGGTCGAACCGGGGAGCTGTTTTTT.

The count of this clonotype is one. A clone one base away is much larger, so this may be a read error. The chain has TRBV4-2 and TRBJ2-3; the match to TRBD2 covers 7 bases. Germline V gene sequence: CDR1 LGHNA, CDR2 YNFKEQ. V dropped 2 bases and J dropped 1; count of bases not matched to a gene: 6. The CDR3 contains 16 residues. The CDR3 here is CASSQLAVMGTDTQYF. The CDR3 DNA sequence: TGTGCCAGCAGCCAACTAGCGGTAATGGGCACAGATACGCAGTATTTT.

Regarding this clonotype: A junction boundary mismatches the germline segment, possibly from a read error. V is TRBV29-1 and J is TRBJ2-2, with D perhaps being TRBD1 or TRBD2 (5 bases each). CDR3 length equals 14 residues. CDR1 SQVTM and CDR2 ANQGSEA come from the germline V gene. CDR3 bases: TGCAGCGTCCAGGGACCGGGGAACACCGGGGAACTGTTTTTT. It codes for CSVQGPGNTGELFF.

Remarks on this clonotype: Because the CDR3 is missing its conserved closing phenylalanine or tryptophan, this is likely a read error. This chain joins TRBV30 and TRBJ2-3, with a possible D match to TRBD2 (5 bases). V shed 0 bases and J shed 5 bases, with 9 bases lying between them. This CDR3 region has 13 residues. The germline V gene encodes CDR1 GTSNPN and CDR2 SVGIG (reference sequence). CDR3 loop: CAWSVRGRDTQYL. For the CDR3, the DNA is TGTGCCTGGAGTGTAAGAGGGAGAGATACGCAGTATCTT.

Concerning this clonotype itself: A junction end diverges from the germline sequence, so it may reflect a read error. V is TRBV14 and J is TRBJ2-5; D might be TRBD2 (6 bases). With the DNA end fitting TRBJ2-1 better, the J assignment may be wrong. Germline CDR1 is SGHDN and CDR2 is FVKESK. CDR3 size: 16 residues. CDR3 in amino acids: CATSQALRGSYNEQFF. The CDR3 region has the DNA TGTGCCACCAGCCAAGCTCTGCGGGGCTCTTACAATGAGCAGTTCTTC.

Ten or more counts support this clonotype. The chain uses TRBV4-3 and TRBJ2-1; a weak D match, TRBD2 (5 bases). V lost 2 bases and J lost 4, with 12 bases in between. The CDR3 length is 15 residues. CDR1 and CDR2 from the germline V gene are LGHNA and YSLEER. The CDR3 DNA reads TGCGCCAGCAGCCAAAGGGCGGGCGGATACAATGAGCAGTTCTTC. As protein: CASSQRAGGYNEQFF.

Details on this clonotype: This could be a read error, since a much larger clone is one nucleotide away. The chain combines TRBV7-8 with TRBJ2-5; the match to TRBD2 covers 10 bases. After removal of 5 bases from V and 9 bases from J, the junction contained 15 bases not matched to a gene. This CDR3 spans 16 amino acids. Germline V lookup: CDR1 SGHVS, CDR2 FQNEAQ. The CDR3 reads CASSPTTLSGREAQYF. The CDR3 nucleotides read TGTGCCAGCAGCCCGACGACCCTAAGCGGGAGGGAGGCCCAGTACTTC. Full variable domain (remainder filled in from reference TRBV7-8 and TRBJ2-5): GAGVSQSPRYKVAKRGQDVALRCDPISGHVSLFWYQQALGQGPEFLTYFQNEAQLDKSGLPSDRFFAERPEGSVSTLKIQRTQQEDSAVYLCASSPTTLSGREAQYFGPGTRLLVL.

V and J are TRBV7-9 and TRBJ2-5; D is undetermined. The germline CDR1 and CDR2 sequences are SEHNR and FQNEAQ (reference sequence). CDR3 size: 14 residues. The V gene lost 3 bases and the J gene lost 2 bases, with 10 bases spanning the gap. Here the CDR3 reads CASSFYAAQETQYF. The CDR3 nucleotides are TGTGCCAGCAGCTTTTATGCAGCGCAAGAGACCCAGTACTTC.

CDR3 in DNA: TGTGCCAGCAGGTGGGCTGGGACTAACGTCCTGACTTTC. Its translation: CASRWAGTNVLTF. The chain recombines TRBV11-1 with TRBJ2-6; D may be TRBD2 (6 bases). The CDR3 contains 13 residues. Per the germline V gene, CDR1 is SGHAT and CDR2 is FQDESV (reference sequence). V lost 6 bases, J lost 10 bases, and 13 bases lay in between.

This chain uses TRBV11-2 with TRBJ1-1, with 8 positions matching TRBD1. CDR3 length: 18 residues. Per germline, CDR1 SGHAT and CDR2 FQNNGV. The trim removed 2 bases at V and 5 bases at J, leaving 16 bases unmatched. The CDR3 nucleotides are TGTGCCAGCAGCTTACCACCGGGACAGGTTGCCTCAGCTACTGAAGCTTTCTTT. Protein sequence: CASSLPPGQVASATEAFF.

As for this clonotype: Germline and junction disagree at one end, which may indicate a read error. The chain uses TRBV29-1 and TRBJ2-7; no firm D call. In germline, CDR1 is SQVTM, CDR2 ANQGSEA. This CDR3 contains 12 residues. The CDR3 nucleotides read TGCAGCGTTGTCGTGAACTCCTACGAGCAATACTTC. Translation: CSVVVNSYEQYF.

This chain uses TRBV12-3 or TRBV12-4 with TRBJ2-5; TRBD1 matches at 8 bases. V lost 2 bases, J lost 5 bases, and 7 bases stayed unmatched. The CDR3 has 15 residues. CDR3 region: CASSLFAGGGETQYF. The CDR3 region has the DNA TGTGCCAGCAGTTTATTCGCAGGGGGCGGCGAGACCCAGTACTTC.

A single count supports this clonotype. The V gene is TRBV28, the J gene TRBJ2-3, with D unresolved. The CDR3 covers 13 residues. V gave up 5 bases and J gave up 2 bases, with 8 bases separating them. Germline assignment: CDR1 MDHEN and CDR2 SYDVKM. CDR3 sequence: CASSPVDTDTQYF. CDR3 nucleotides: TGTGCCAGCAGTCCGGTGGACACAGATACGCAGTATTTT.

A few counts support this clonotype. The chain is built from TRBV2 and TRBJ1-2, with D perhaps matching TRBD1 (5 bases). V was pared by 4 bases and J by 7 bases, with 19 bases between. Germline CDR1 SNHLY, CDR2 FYNNEI. This CDR3 is built from 15 residues. CDR3 loop: CASSARDAGRGGYTF. CDR3 bases: TGTGCCAGCAGTGCCCGGGACGCCGGACGGGGTGGCTACACCTTC.

About this clonotype: With a much larger clone just one base away, this may be a read error. This chain links TRBV6-5 with TRBJ1-1, with D maybe TRBD1 (6 bases). The CDR3 is 14 residues long. Per germline, CDR1 MNHEY and CDR2 SVGAGI. In nucleotides, the CDR3 is TGTGCCAGCAGTTTACAGGGCCTGCGGACTGAAACTTTCTTT. This translates into CASSLQGLRTETFF.

Comments on this clonotype: The CDR3 carries no conserved terminal phenylalanine or tryptophan, so it likely arises from a read error. The V call is TRBV6-5, the J call TRBJ1-6; weak D call: TRBD1 (5 bases). Between the trimmed V and J ends, which lost 2 bases and 2 bases, there was a span of 10 bases. CDR1 MNHEY and CDR2 SVGAGI come from the germline V gene. This CDR3 contains 16 residues. The CDR3 region has the DNA TGTGCCAGCAGTTACGGGGACCACCCCTATAATTCACCCCTCCACTAT. Its translation is CASSYGDHPYNSPLHY.

This clonotype came up many times. The rearrangement links TRBV10-3 to TRBJ2-7, with 10 bases identical to TRBD1. This CDR3 contains 15 residues. CDR1 and CDR2 from the germline V gene are ENHRY and SYGVKD. J lost 3 bases, V lost 6 bases, and 8 bases had no gene match. CDR3 nucleotides: TGTGCCATCAGGGACCGGGACAGGGGTTTCTACGAGCAGTACTTC. Protein product: CAIRDRDRGFYEQYF.

With respect to this clonotype: An end of the junction differs from the germline gene, which may be a read error. This rearrangement joins TRBV7-9 to TRBJ2-3, with D unclear. The germline V gene encodes CDR1 SEHNR and CDR2 FQNEAQ (reference sequence). The CDR3 sequence is 13 residues long. CDR3 loop: CAISFPGIDTQYF. The CDR3 coding sequence is TGTGCCATCAGCTTCCCCGGCATAGATACGCAGTATTTT.

This clonotype has more than one count but fewer than ten. A much bigger clone sits one base away, suggesting this may be a read error. This chain connects TRBV4-2 to TRBJ2-1, with 9 bases identical to TRBD2. CDR3 length equals 15 residues. Germline loops: CDR1 LGHNA, CDR2 YNFKEQ. Here the CDR3 reads CTSSQGGGASHEQFF. In nucleotides, the CDR3 is TGTACCAGCAGCCAAGGCGGGGGGGCTTCCCATGAGCAGTTCTTC.

With respect to this clonotype: Its ends do not fully match the called genes, so a read error is possible. V and J are TRBV19 and TRBJ2-5; 10 nucleotides match TRBD1. Germline CDR1 LNHDA, CDR2 SQIVND (reference sequence). The CDR3 runs 13 residues. CDR3 sequence: CASATGGEETQYF. The CDR3 DNA sequence: TGCGCCAGTGCGACAGGGGGCGAGGAGACCCAGTACTTC.

To note about this clonotype: A read error may explain this, as a much larger clone is one base away. This chain joins TRBV29-1 and TRBJ2-3; D call uncertain. Germline V gene sequence: CDR1 SQVTM, CDR2 ANQGSEA. The CDR3 extends over 12 amino acids. CDR3 loop: CSVDSGTDTRYF. In DNA, the CDR3 is TGCAGCGTTGATTCGGGCACAGATACGCGGTATTTT.

V gene TRBV6-5 combines with J gene TRBJ2-1; D unresolved. Germline CDR1 is MNHEY and CDR2 is SVGAGI. Trimming shortened V by 6 bases and J by 7 bases, and 10 bases separated the two germline ends. The CDR3 is 12 amino acids. CDR3 DNA: TGTGCCAGCAGAAGATACGTGAATGAGCAGTTCTTC. This encodes CASRRYVNEQFF.

This rearrangement joins TRBV11-1 to TRBJ2-5; D might be TRBD1 (6 bases). This CDR3 comprises 14 residues. Germline V gene sequence: CDR1 SGHAT, CDR2 FQDESV (reference sequence). V lost 7 bases and J 8 bases, leaving 20 bases between the germline ends. The DNA of the CDR3 is TGTGCCAGCACCCCCGGGACAAGGGTAGGTACCCAGTACTTC. It is translated as CASTPGTRVGTQYF.

The rearrangement links TRBV7-8 to TRBJ2-7; a possible D gene is TRBD2 (5 bases). Germline V lookup: CDR1 SGHVS, CDR2 FQNEAQ. CDR3 length: 13 amino acids. Deletions cut 4 bases from V and 12 bases from J, with 19 bases between. CDR3 sequence reads: CASSYSETNSVYF. In DNA, the CDR3 is TGTGCCAGCAGCTATTCCGAAACCAATAGCGTGTACTTC.

Regarding this clonotype: A read error may explain this, as a much larger clone is one base away. The chain couples TRBV6-2 or TRBV6-3 to TRBJ2-2; D is possibly TRBD1 or TRBD2 (6 bases each). The CDR3 length is 13 residues. The V end was cut by 6 bases, the J end by 5 bases, with 10 bases between. Germline values: CDR1 MNHEY, CDR2 SVGEGT. The CDR3 here is CASSLGGTGELFF. CDR3 in DNA: TGTGCCAGCAGCCTAGGGGGGACCGGGGAGCTGTTTTTT.

As to this clonotype: Just one base apart from a much larger clone, this may be a read error. The J gene is TRBJ1-5, the V gene TRBV6-1, with TRBD1 as a possible D gene (5 bases). The CDR3 totals 16 residues. Germline V CDR1 and CDR2: MNHNS, SASEGT. V lost 5 bases to trimming and J lost 1 base, with 15 bases between them. This CDR3 is CASSFQVRASNQPQHF. CDR3 in DNA: TGTGCCAGCAGTTTCCAAGTCAGGGCAAGCAATCAGCCCCAGCATTTT.

Regarding this clonotype: The CDR3 end shows no conserved phenylalanine or tryptophan, and so a read error is likely. The rearrangement links TRBV29-1 to TRBJ1-1, with 7 bases lining up with TRBD1. The germline V gene has CDR1 SQVTM and CDR2 ANQGSEA. V lost 5 bases, J lost 4 bases, and 13 bases stayed unmatched. This CDR3 is built from 15 residues. The CDR3 region has the DNA TGCAGCGTTTCAGGGGGGTGGGCCATGAGCACTGAAGCTTTCCTT. As protein: CSVSGGWAMSTEAFL.

Note on this clonotype: Just one base apart from a much larger clone, this may be a read error. This chain connects TRBV6-6 to TRBJ1-4; D is unclear. CDR3 size: 12 residues. V lost 7 bases and J lost 8, with 11 bases in between. CDR1 and CDR2 (germline): MNHNY, SVGAGI (reference sequence). CDR3 in DNA: TGTGCCAGCAACTATGGAGAGGAAAAACTGTTTTTT. Amino acid sequence: CASNYGEEKLFF.

This clonotype was seen repeatedly, ten times or more. The gene calls are TRBV6-1 and TRBJ2-2; no clear D. V lost 4 bases and J 2 bases, leaving 5 bases between the germline ends. From germline, CDR1 is MNHNS and CDR2 SASEGT. This CDR3 spans 13 amino acids. CDR3 residues: CASSAPNTGELFF. The CDR3 DNA follows: TGTGCCAGCAGTGCCCCCAACACCGGGGAGCTGTTTTTT.

This chain joins TRBV7-8 and TRBJ2-1, with 11 bases fitting TRBD2. This CDR3 region has 16 residues. Trimming removed 2 bases from V and 9 bases from J; junction bases left unmatched: 9. The germline V gene encodes CDR1 SGHVS and CDR2 FQNEAQ. The CDR3, as DNA: TGTGCCAGCAGCTTAACGATGTTAGCGGGAGGGGTTGAGCAGTTCTTC. It yields the protein CASSLTMLAGGVEQFF.